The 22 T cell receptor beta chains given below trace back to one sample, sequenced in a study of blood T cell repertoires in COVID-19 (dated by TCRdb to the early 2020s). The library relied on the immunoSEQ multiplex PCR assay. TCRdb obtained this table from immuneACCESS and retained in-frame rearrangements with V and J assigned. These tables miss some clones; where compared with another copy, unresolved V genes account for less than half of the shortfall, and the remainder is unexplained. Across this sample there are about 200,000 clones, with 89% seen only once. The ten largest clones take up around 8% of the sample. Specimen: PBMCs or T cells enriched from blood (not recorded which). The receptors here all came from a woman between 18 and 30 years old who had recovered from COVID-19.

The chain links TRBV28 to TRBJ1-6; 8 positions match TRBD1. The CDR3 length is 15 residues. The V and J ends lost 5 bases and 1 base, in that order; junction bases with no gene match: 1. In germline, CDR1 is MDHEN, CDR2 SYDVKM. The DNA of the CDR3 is TGTGCCAGCAGTACAGGGGGATCCTATAATTCACCCCTCCACTTT. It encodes CASSTGGSYNSPLHF.

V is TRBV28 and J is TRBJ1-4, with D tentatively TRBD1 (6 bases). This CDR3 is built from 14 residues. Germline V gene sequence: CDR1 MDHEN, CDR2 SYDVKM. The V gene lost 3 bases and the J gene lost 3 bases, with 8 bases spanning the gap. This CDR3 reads CASSLGAPNEKLFF. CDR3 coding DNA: TGTGCCAGCAGTTTGGGGGCACCTAATGAAAAACTGTTTTTT.

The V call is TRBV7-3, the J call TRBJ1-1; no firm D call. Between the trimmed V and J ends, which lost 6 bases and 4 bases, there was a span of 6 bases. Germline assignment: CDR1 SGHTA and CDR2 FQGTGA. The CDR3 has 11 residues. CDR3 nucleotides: TGTGCCAGCAGTTCGGGCACTGAAGCTTTCTTT. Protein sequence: CASSSGTEAFF.

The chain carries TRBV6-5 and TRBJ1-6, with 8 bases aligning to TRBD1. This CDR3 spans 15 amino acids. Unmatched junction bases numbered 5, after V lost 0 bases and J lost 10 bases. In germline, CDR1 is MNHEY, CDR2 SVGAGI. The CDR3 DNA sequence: TGTGCCAGCAGTTACTCGACAGGGGAAGGGTCACCCCTCCACTTT. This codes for CASSYSTGEGSPLHF.

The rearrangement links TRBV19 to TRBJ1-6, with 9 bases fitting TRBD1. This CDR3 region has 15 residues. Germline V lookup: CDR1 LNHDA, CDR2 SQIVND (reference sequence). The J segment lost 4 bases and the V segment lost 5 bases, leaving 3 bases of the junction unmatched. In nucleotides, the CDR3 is TGTGCCAGTAGTCCCGGGACAGGGTATAATTCACCCCTCCACTTT. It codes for CASSPGTGYNSPLHF.

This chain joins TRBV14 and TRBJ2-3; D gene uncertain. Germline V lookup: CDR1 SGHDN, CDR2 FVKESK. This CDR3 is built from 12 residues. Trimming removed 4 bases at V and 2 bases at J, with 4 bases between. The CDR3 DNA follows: TGTGCCAGCAGCCTAAACACAGATACGCAGTATTTT. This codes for CASSLNTDTQYF.

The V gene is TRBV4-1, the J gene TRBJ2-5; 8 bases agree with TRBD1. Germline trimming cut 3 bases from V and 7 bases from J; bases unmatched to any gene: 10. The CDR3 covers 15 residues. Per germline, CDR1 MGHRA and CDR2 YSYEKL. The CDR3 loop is CASSQLWTGKGTQYF. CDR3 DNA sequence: TGCGCCAGCAGCCAGCTGTGGACAGGGAAGGGGACCCAGTACTTC.

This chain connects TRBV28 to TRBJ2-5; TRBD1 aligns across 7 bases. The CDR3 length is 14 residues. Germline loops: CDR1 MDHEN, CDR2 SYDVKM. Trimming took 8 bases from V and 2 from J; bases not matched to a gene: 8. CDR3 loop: CASSNKQGQETQYF. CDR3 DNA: TGTGCCAGCTCAAACAAACAGGGGCAAGAGACCCAGTACTTC.

Written as DNA, the CDR3 is TGTGCCAGTACTCCCAGGGCCGACAGGGGCGGTAATCAGCCCCAGCATTTT. It is translated as CASTPRADRGGNQPQHF. This sequence joins TRBV19 and TRBJ1-5, with 8 bases lining up with TRBD1. Germline V gene data show CDR1 as LNHDA and CDR2 as SQIVND (reference sequence). This CDR3 contains 17 residues. J gave up 4 bases and V 7 bases, and 15 bases lay outside the gene matches.

In DNA form, the CDR3 reads TGTGCCAGCAGGACTGCTGGAACTAACACTGAAGCTTTCTTT. This gives the protein CASRTAGTNTEAFF. The chain links TRBV7-9 to TRBJ1-1, with no clear D. The ends were cut back, 6 bases at V and 2 bases at J, with 13 bases in the middle. The CDR3 extends over 14 amino acids. In germline, CDR1 is SEHNR, CDR2 FQNEAQ (reference sequence). The full variable domain, rest sourced from reference TRBV7-9 and TRBJ1-1, is DTGVSQNPRHKITKRGQNVTFRCDPISEHNRLYWYRQTLGQGPEFLTYFQNEAQLEKSRLLSDRFSAERPKGSFSTLEIQRTEQGDSAMYLCASRTAGTNTEAFFGQGTRLTVV.

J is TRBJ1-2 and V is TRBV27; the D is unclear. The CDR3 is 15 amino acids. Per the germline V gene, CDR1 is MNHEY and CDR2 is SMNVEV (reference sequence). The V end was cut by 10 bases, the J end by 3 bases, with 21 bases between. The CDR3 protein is CAIAQSPTGDYGYTF. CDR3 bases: TGTGCCATCGCACAGTCCCCCACCGGTGACTATGGCTACACCTTC.

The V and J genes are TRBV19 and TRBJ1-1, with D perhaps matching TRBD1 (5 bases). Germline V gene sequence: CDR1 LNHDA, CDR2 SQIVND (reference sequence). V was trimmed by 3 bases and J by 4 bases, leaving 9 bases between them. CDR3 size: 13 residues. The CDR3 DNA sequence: TGTGCCAGTAGTATTAAAAGGGGCACTGAAGCTTTCTTT. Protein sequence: CASSIKRGTEAFF.

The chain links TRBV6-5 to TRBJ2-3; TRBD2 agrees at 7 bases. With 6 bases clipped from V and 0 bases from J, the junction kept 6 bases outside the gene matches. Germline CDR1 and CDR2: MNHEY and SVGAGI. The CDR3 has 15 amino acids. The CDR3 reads CASRPKAGSTDTQYF. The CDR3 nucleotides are TGTGCCAGCAGACCTAAAGCGGGGAGCACAGATACGCAGTATTTT.

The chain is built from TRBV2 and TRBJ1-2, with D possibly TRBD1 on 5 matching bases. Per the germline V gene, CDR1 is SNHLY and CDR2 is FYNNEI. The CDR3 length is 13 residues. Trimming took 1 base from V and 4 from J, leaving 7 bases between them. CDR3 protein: CASSEGQLYGYTF. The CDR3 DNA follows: TGTGCCAGCAGTGAAGGACAGCTCTATGGCTACACCTTC.

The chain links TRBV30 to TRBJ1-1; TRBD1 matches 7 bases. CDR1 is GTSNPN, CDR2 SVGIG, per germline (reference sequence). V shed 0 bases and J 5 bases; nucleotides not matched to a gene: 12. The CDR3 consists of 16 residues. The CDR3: CAWSVPGRGKGTEAFF. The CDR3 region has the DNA TGTGCCTGGAGTGTACCTGGCAGGGGGAAAGGGACTGAAGCTTTCTTT.

CDR3 amino acids: CSAPWQGEETQYF. The CDR3, as DNA: TGCAGCGCACCTTGGCAGGGGGAAGAGACCCAGTACTTC. The rearrangement uses TRBV29-1 and TRBJ2-5; 7 bases line up with TRBD1. The CDR3 spans 13 residues. The germline V gene encodes CDR1 SQVTM and CDR2 ANQGSEA. Germline trimming cut 7 bases from V and 3 bases from J; bases unmatched to any gene: 8. The full variable domain, rest sourced from reference TRBV29-1 and TRBJ2-5, is SAVISQKPSRDICQRGTSLTIQCQVDSQVTMMFWYRQQPGQSLTLIATANQGSEATYESGFVIDKFPISRPNLTFSTLTVSNMSPEDSSIYLCSAPWQGEETQYFGPGTRLLVL.

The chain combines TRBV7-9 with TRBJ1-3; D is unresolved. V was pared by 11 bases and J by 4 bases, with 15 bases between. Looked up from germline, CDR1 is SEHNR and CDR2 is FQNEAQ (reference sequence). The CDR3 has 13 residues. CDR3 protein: CASSEGTGNTIYF. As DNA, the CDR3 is TGTGCCTCTTCGGAGGGAACCGGAAACACCATATATTTT.

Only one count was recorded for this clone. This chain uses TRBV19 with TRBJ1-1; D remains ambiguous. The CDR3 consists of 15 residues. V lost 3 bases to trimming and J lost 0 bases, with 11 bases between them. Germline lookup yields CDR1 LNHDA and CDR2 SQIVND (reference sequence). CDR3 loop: CASSIFHTVNTEAFF. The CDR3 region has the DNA TGTGCCAGTAGTATCTTCCACACAGTGAACACTGAAGCTTTCTTT. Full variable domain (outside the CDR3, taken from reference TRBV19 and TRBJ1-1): DGGITQSPKYLFRKEGQNVTLSCEQNLNHDAMYWYRQDPGQGLRLIYYSQIVNDFQKGDIAEGYSVSREKKESFPLTVTSAQKNPTAFYLCASSIFHTVNTEAFFGQGTRLTVV.

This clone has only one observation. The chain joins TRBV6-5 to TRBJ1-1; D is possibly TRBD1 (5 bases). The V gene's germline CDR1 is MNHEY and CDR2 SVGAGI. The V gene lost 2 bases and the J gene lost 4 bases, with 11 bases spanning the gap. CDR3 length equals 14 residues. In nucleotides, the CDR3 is TGTGCCAGCAGTTACCAGGGTAGCGGCACTGAAGCTTTCTTT. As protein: CASSYQGSGTEAFF.

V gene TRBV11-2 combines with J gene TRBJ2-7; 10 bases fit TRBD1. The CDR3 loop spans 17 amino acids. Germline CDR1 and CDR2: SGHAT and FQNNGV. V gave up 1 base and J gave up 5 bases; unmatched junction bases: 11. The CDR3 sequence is CASSLALGGQGYNEQYF. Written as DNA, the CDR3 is TGTGCCAGCAGCTTAGCGTTAGGGGGACAGGGGTATAACGAGCAGTACTTC.

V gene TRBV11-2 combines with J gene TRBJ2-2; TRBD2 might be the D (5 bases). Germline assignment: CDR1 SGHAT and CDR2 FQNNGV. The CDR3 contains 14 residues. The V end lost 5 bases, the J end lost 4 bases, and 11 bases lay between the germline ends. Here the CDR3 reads CASSASTGTGELFF. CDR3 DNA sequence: TGTGCCAGCAGCGCTAGCACTGGCACCGGGGAGCTGTTTTTT.

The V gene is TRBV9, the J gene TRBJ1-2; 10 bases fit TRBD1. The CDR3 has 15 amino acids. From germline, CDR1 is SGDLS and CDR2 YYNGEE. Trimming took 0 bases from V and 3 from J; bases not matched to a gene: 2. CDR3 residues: CASSVGGTGDYGYTF. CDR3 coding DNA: TGTGCCAGCAGCGTAGGTGGGACAGGGGACTATGGCTACACCTTC.